A single sample gave rise to the 28 T cell receptor beta chains below, sequenced in a study of T cell repertoires in cytomegalovirus infection. TCRdb recomputed calls from the reads with MiXCR, one row per CDR3 protein. The sample has around 900,000 distinct CDR3 sequences; roughly a third are singletons. No antigen is known for these receptors. This material consisted of cultured CD8+ T cells from PBMCs, taken from culture after CMV antigen stimulation. These receptors came from a human donor in good health (CMV status not recorded). Some clones in this sample may be carry-over from other donors' samples.

The chain joins TRBV6-4 to TRBJ2-1; 7 bases match TRBD2. This CDR3 region has 16 residues. Per germline, CDR1 MRHNA and CDR2 SNTAGT. With 6 bases clipped from V and 5 bases from J, the junction kept 13 bases outside the gene matches. CDR3 protein: CASSVTSIRPHNEQFF. CDR3 coding DNA: TGTGCCAGCAGCGTGACTAGCATACGACCCCACAATGAGCAGTTCTTC.

This clonotype was seen a handful of times. The V gene is TRBV7-3, the J gene TRBJ2-3, with 15 positions matching TRBD2. Trimming at V came to 5 bases and at J to 2 bases, leaving 11 bases not matched to a gene. The CDR3 spans 19 residues. CDR1 and CDR2 (germline): SGHTA, FQGTGA. The CDR3 reads CASSGPGTSGGRDTDTQYF. The CDR3 coding sequence is TGTGCCAGCAGCGGGCCAGGGACTAGCGGGGGGCGGGACACAGATACGCAGTATTTT.

A few counts support this clonotype. The rearrangement links TRBV20-1 to TRBJ2-1; 9 bases are a match to TRBD2. The ends lost 6 bases at V and 3 bases at J; junction bases unmatched: 9. This CDR3 is 15 amino acids long. CDR1 and CDR2 (germline): DFQATT, SNEGSKA (reference sequence). The CDR3 loop is CSASSLSGGYNEQFF. The CDR3 bases are TGCAGTGCCTCCAGCCTTAGCGGGGGCTACAATGAGCAGTTCTTC.

This clonotype was seen once. The chain joins TRBV6-8 to TRBJ1-5; D unresolved. Trimming took off 0 bases at V and 8 bases at J, with 11 bases between the two ends. This CDR3 has 14 residues. CDR1 MNHGY and CDR2 SAAAGT come from the germline V gene. This CDR3 is CASSYSTGWEPQHF. The CDR3 DNA reads TGTGCCAGCAGTTACTCTACGGGTTGGGAGCCCCAGCATTTT.

The V gene is TRBV12-3 or TRBV12-4, the J gene TRBJ2-7; no clear D. This CDR3 has 17 amino acids. Trimming pared 3 bases from V and 3 bases from J, leaving 21 bases between. The CDR3 nucleotides read TGTGCCAGCAGTTTTTGTGTTCCGGAGACCAACTGCTACGAGCAGTACTTC. Residues: CASSFCVPETNCYEQYF.

This clonotype turned up a few times. V gene TRBV19 combines with J gene TRBJ1-6, with unresolved D. Germline CDR1 and CDR2: LNHDA and SQIVND (reference sequence). This CDR3 region has 15 residues. Trimming cost V 3 bases and J 3 bases, with 9 bases left between them. As DNA, the CDR3 is TGTGCCAGTAGTATTACGGGGTTCTATAATTCACCCCTCCACTTT. Translating it yields CASSITGFYNSPLHF.

This clonotype occurred a few times. This chain uses TRBV6-6 with TRBJ2-1; D uncertain. This CDR3 has 15 amino acids. CDR1 is MNHNY, CDR2 SVGAGI, per germline (reference sequence). Trimming left V 6 bases short and J 0 bases short, with 12 bases between. CDR3 amino acids: CASSQGADSYNEQFF. The DNA of the CDR3 is TGTGCCAGCAGCCAAGGTGCGGACTCCTACAATGAGCAGTTCTTC.

Points on this clonotype: The junction does not match germline at one end; this may be a read error. The V call is TRBV4-1, the J call TRBJ2-7; TRBD2 aligns across 11 bases. Germline CDR1 reads MGHRA; CDR2 reads YSYEKL. This CDR3 spans 14 amino acids. The CDR3 reads CASSQVGTSGEQYF. CDR3 in DNA: TGCGCCAGCAGTCAAGTCGGGACTAGCGGCGAGCAGTACTTC.

This clonotype showed up just a few times. The chain is built from TRBV19 and TRBJ2-7; D is possibly TRBD1 or TRBD2 (5 bases each). CDR3 length: 13 residues. Germline CDR1 LNHDA, CDR2 SQIVND (reference sequence). Trimming pared 5 bases from V and 3 bases from J, leaving 11 bases between. Here the CDR3 reads CASSHRGSYEQYV. In DNA form, the CDR3 reads TGTGCCAGTAGTCATCGGGGCAGCTACGAGCAGTACGTC.

The J gene is TRBJ2-5, the V gene TRBV6-2 or TRBV6-3; perhaps TRBD1 as D (5 bases). V was cut by 6 bases and J by 2 bases, with 16 bases left in between. This CDR3 has 15 amino acids. Germline CDR1 and CDR2: MNHEY and SVGEGT. This CDR3 is CASSIAETEQETQYF. The CDR3 DNA sequence: TGTGCCAGCAGCATAGCCGAGACAGAACAAGAGACCCAGTACTTC.

The chain uses TRBV12-3 or TRBV12-4 and TRBJ2-1; D may correspond to TRBD1 or TRBD2 (5 bases each). This CDR3 contains 12 residues. The V end was cut by 8 bases, the J end by 7 bases, with 12 bases between. This chain's CDR3 is CASCTGLNEQFF. The CDR3 DNA reads TGTGCCAGCTGCACGGGGCTGAATGAGCAGTTCTTC.

This chain links TRBV6-1 with TRBJ1-1, with TRBD1 identical over 8 bases. Germline CDR1 is MNHNS and CDR2 is SASEGT. CDR3 length: 13 amino acids. Losses at the gene ends were 2 bases for V and 6 bases for J; bases not matched to a gene: 2. The CDR3 protein is CASSEWGQAEAFF. DNA for the CDR3: TGTGCCAGCAGTGAATGGGGACAGGCTGAAGCTTTCTTT.

This clonotype was found a few times. The chain uses TRBV19 and TRBJ2-2, with 8 bases matching TRBD1. J gave up 1 base and V 4 bases, and 2 bases lay outside the gene matches. Germline loops: CDR1 LNHDA, CDR2 SQIVND (reference sequence). The CDR3 is made up of 15 amino acids. For the CDR3, the DNA is TGTGCCAGTAGTAAGGACAGGGAGAACACCGGGGAGCTGTTTTTT. Translating gives CASSKDRENTGELFF.

Concerning this clonotype: This may stem from a read error, because a much larger clone lies one nucleotide away. The chain carries TRBV9 and TRBJ1-1, with D hard to call. Germline assignment: CDR1 SGDLS and CDR2 YYNGEE. The CDR3 spans 13 residues. CDR3 coding DNA: TGTGCCAGCGGCGTAGGTGTAGGCACTGAAGCTTTCTTT. This translates into CASGVGVGTEAFF.

With respect to this clonotype: With a much larger clone just one base away, this may be a read error. This chain joins TRBV7-6 and TRBJ2-3; 11 nucleotides agree with TRBD1. The germline gives CDR1 SGHVS, CDR2 FNYEAQ. CDR3 length: 17 amino acids. J was trimmed by 0 bases and V by 5 bases; bases with no gene match: 7. The CDR3 is CASSGTGGSNSTDTQYF. The CDR3 DNA reads as TGTGCCAGCAGCGGGACAGGGGGTTCCAATAGCACAGATACGCAGTATTTT.

Comment on this clonotype: Given a much more abundant clone one base away, this may be a read error. This chain connects TRBV6-1 to TRBJ1-5, with D possibly TRBD1 on 6 matching bases. Per the germline V gene, CDR1 is MNHNS and CDR2 is SASEGT. The CDR3 runs 15 residues. CDR3 bases: TGTGCCTGCAGTGAATCCTGGGGGGCGAATCAGCCCCAGCATTTT. Its protein product is CACSESWGANQPQHF.

The CDR3 DNA follows: TGTGCCACCGAGGCTATTAGCGGGGTCACCGGGGAGCTGTTTTTT. Its translation: CATEAISGVTGELFF. The J gene is TRBJ2-2, the V gene TRBV15; 8 positions match TRBD2. The CDR3 is made up of 15 amino acids. Germline CDR1 LNHNV, CDR2 YYDKDF (reference sequence). J was trimmed by 4 bases and V by 8 bases; bases with no gene match: 9.

The V gene is TRBV27, the J gene TRBJ2-5, with no clear D. Germline V CDR1 and CDR2: MNHEY, SMNVEV (reference sequence). The length of the CDR3 is 15 residues. Trimming left V 0 bases short and J 5 bases short, with 13 bases between. CDR3 in amino acids: CASSLSARLGETQYF. CDR3 in DNA: TGTGCCAGCAGTTTATCAGCCCGCCTGGGTGAGACCCAGTACTTC.

The chain has TRBV4-2 and TRBJ2-3; D remains unclear. The CDR3 length is 15 residues. Germline V CDR1 and CDR2: LGHNA, YNFKEQ. V was cut by 0 bases and J by 4 bases, with 11 bases left in between. The CDR3 here is CASSQEMAVADTQYF. Written as DNA, the CDR3 is TGTGCCAGCAGCCAAGAGATGGCGGTGGCAGATACGCAGTATTTT.

The rearrangement joins TRBV29-1 to TRBJ2-7; TRBD2 is a possible D gene (5 bases). The V and J ends lost 1 base and 1 base respectively, with 8 bases between them. The CDR3 extends over 13 amino acids. Germline CDR1 and CDR2: SQVTM and ANQGSEA. The CDR3 nucleotides read TGCAGCGTTGAAGGTCTAGCATCCTACGAGCAGTACTTC. Its protein product is CSVEGLASYEQYF.

The chain is built from TRBV3-1 and TRBJ2-7; D remains ambiguous. This CDR3 is 18 amino acids long. Germline CDR1 is LGHDT and CDR2 is YNNKEL (reference sequence). Trimming took off 4 bases at V and 0 bases at J, with 22 bases between the two ends. This chain's CDR3 is CASSPPYGQVRSSYEQYF. Written as DNA, the CDR3 is TGTGCCAGCAGCCCCCCTTATGGGCAGGTCCGTTCCTCCTACGAGCAGTACTTC.

This rearrangement joins TRBV28 to TRBJ1-3, with D unclear. Deletions cut 3 bases from V and 0 bases from J, with 9 bases between. The CDR3 loop spans 15 amino acids. The V gene's germline CDR1 is MDHEN and CDR2 SYDVKM. The CDR3 region is CASSFTASSGNTIYF. The CDR3 region has the DNA TGTGCCAGCAGTTTCACGGCGAGCTCTGGAAACACCATATATTTT.

The V gene is TRBV7-6, the J gene TRBJ2-1, with TRBD1 matching over 10 bases. Germline lookup yields CDR1 SGHVS and CDR2 FNYEAQ. The CDR3 sequence is 16 residues long. J gave up 4 bases and V 5 bases, and 8 bases lay outside the gene matches. The CDR3 DNA reads TGTGCCAGCAGCCTAACGGACAGGGGGGCATACAATGAGCAGTTCTTC. This translates into CASSLTDRGAYNEQFF. The complete variable domain, with remaining parts taken from reference TRBV7-6 and TRBJ2-1, reads GAGVSQSPRYKVTKRGQDVALRCDPISGHVSLYWYRQALGQGPEFLTYFNYEAQQDKSGLPNDRFSAERPEGSISTLTIQRTEQRDSAMYRCASSLTDRGAYNEQFFGPGTRLTVL.

The chain recombines TRBV12-3 or TRBV12-4 with TRBJ2-3; D tentatively fits TRBD1 or TRBD2 (5 bases each). The ends were cut back, 3 bases at V and 2 bases at J, with 21 bases in the middle. This CDR3 contains 18 residues. In DNA form, the CDR3 reads TGTGCCAGCAGTTTGGGGCAAGCGGTCCCCTCACACACAGATACGCAGTATTTT. Encoded protein: CASSLGQAVPSHTDTQYF.

This clonotype was detected a few times. The rearrangement uses TRBV5-6 and TRBJ1-5; 7 nucleotides line up with TRBD1. Trimming cost V 5 bases and J 1 base; bases outside gene matches: 9. Looked up from germline, CDR1 is SGHDT and CDR2 is YYEEEE. The CDR3 is made up of 16 amino acids. The CDR3, as DNA: TGTGCCAGCAGACCAACGACAGGGAGGAGCAATCAGCCCCAGCATTTT. The encoded protein is CASRPTTGRSNQPQHF.

This clonotype has only a few counts. The chain joins TRBV4-3 to TRBJ1-6; D ambiguous. The germline V gene encodes CDR1 LGHNA and CDR2 YSLEER. V was pared by 5 bases and J by 10 bases, with 18 bases between. The length of the CDR3 is 15 residues. CDR3 region: CASSALVGEGSPLHF. CDR3 sequence (DNA): TGCGCCAGCAGCGCCTTAGTCGGTGAGGGCTCACCCCTCCACTTT.

This clonotype was seen only a few times. The V and J genes are TRBV12-5 and TRBJ1-5; 9 nucleotides line up with TRBD1. The CDR3 extends over 18 amino acids. Trimming cost V 3 bases and J 6 bases; bases outside gene matches: 15. Germline V gene sequence: CDR1 LGHNT, CDR2 FRNRAP. CDR3 region: CASGFQSGTGWTIQPQHF. CDR3 DNA: TGTGCTAGTGGTTTCCAATCCGGGACAGGGTGGACCATTCAGCCCCAGCATTTT.

The V and J genes are TRBV20-1 and TRBJ1-2; D is undetermined. This CDR3 is built from 13 residues. V was cut by 7 bases and J by 2 bases, with 14 bases left in between. CDR1 is DFQATT and CDR2 is SNEGSKA in the germline V gene (reference sequence). The CDR3, as DNA: TGCAGTGTCGGGGATACAGAGAACTATGGCTACACCTTC. Residues: CSVGDTENYGYTF.